Sequencing of this T cell receptor beta chain was carried out in a study of regulatory T cells in long-lasting Graves disease. Trimming removed 5 bases from V and 6 bases from J, with 10 bases in between. The length of the CDR3 is 11 residues. The V gene's germline CDR1 is DFQATT and CDR2 SNEGSKA (reference sequence). Time point of the sample: newly diagnosed GD, antithyroid drugs for less than 3 months. Generation of the TCR library employed RNA extracted from PBMCs. This clonotype has at least ten counts. CDR3 regions were amplified by Arm-PCR using iRepertoire HTBI primers to build TCR beta libraries. MiXCR, run by TCRdb on the multiplex PCR reads, gives a single entry per CDR3 protein. The sample contains under 450,000 distinct CDR3 sequences, over 9.5% of which appear only once. A further study also used this sample, focusing on T cells in Graves' hyperthyroidism and ophthalmopathy.

This sample comprised peripheral blood mononuclear cells (PBMCs), obtained at new diagnosis, from a patient treated with antithyroid drugs. The chain couples TRBV20-1 to TRBJ1-1, with D tentatively TRBD1 (6 bases). The sequence came from a young woman with Graves disease. The CDR3, as DNA: TGCAGTGCTCAAGGGGGGTCTGAAGCTTTCTTT. Protein sequence: CSAQGGSEAFF.